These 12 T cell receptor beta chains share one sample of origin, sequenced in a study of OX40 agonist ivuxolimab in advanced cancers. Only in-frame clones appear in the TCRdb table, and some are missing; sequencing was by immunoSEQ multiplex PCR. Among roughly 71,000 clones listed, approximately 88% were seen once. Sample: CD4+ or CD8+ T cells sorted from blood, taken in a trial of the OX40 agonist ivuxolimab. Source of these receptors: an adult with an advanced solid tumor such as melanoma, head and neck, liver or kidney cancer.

The CDR3 reads CASSVVSGGYEQYF. CDR3 nucleotide sequence: TGTGCCAGCAGTGTGGTGTCGGGGGGATACGAGCAGTACTTC. The V gene is TRBV2, the J gene TRBJ2-7; TRBD2 agrees at 7 bases. Germline V gene data show CDR1 as SNHLY and CDR2 as FYNNEI. This CDR3 has 14 residues. V was pared by 4 bases and J by 4 bases, with 7 bases of the junction left unmatched.

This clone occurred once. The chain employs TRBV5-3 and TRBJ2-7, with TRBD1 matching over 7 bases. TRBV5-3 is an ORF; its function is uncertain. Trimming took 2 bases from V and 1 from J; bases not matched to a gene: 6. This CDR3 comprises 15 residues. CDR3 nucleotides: TGTGCCAGAAGCTTACCGGGACAGAGGTCCTACGAGCAGTACTTC. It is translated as CARSLPGQRSYEQYF.

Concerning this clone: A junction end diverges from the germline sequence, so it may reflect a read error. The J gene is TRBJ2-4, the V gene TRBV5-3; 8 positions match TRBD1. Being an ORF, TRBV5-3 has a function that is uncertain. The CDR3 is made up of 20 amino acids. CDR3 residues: CARSLFPGQAVPLAKNIQCF. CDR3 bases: TGTGCCAGAAGCTTGTTCCCGGGACAGGCAGTCCCATTAGCCAAAAACATTCAGTGCTTC.

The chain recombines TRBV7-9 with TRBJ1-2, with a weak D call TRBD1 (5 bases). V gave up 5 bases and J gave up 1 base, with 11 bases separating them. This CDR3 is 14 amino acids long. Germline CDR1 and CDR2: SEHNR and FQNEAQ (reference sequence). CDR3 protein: CASSPGTVNYGYTF. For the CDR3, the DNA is TGTGCCAGCAGCCCTGGGACTGTTAACTATGGCTACACCTTC.

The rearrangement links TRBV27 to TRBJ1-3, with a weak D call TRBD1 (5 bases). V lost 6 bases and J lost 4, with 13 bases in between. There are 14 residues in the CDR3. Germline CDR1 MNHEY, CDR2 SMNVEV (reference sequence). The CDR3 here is CASSPGTGGNTIYF. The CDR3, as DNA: TGTGCCAGCAGCCCCGGGACGGGGGGAAACACCATATATTTT.

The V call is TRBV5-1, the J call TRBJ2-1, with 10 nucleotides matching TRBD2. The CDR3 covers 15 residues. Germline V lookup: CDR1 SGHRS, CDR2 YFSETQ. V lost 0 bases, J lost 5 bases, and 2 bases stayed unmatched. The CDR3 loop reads CASSLALAGNNEQFF. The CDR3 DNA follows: TGCGCCAGCAGCTTGGCACTAGCGGGGAACAATGAGCAGTTCTTC.

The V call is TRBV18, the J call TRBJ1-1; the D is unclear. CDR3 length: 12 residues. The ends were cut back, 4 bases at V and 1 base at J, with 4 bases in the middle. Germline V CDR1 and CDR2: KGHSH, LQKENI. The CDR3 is CASSRANTEAFF. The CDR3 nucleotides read TGTGCCAGCTCACGGGCGAACACTGAAGCTTTCTTT.

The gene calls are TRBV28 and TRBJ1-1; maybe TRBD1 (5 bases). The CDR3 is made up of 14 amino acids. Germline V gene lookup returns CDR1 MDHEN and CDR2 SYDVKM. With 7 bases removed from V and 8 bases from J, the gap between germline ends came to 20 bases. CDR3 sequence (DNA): TGTGCCAGCACCCCCTGGAGGGGAAGTGTAGAAGCTTTCTTT. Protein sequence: CASTPWRGSVEAFF.

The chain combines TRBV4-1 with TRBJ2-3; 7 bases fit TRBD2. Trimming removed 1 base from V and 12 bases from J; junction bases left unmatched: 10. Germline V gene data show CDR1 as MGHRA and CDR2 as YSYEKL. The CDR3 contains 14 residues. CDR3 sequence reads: CASSQGELANKQYF. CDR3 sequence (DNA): TGCGCCAGCAGCCAAGGAGAACTAGCGAATAAACAGTATTTT.

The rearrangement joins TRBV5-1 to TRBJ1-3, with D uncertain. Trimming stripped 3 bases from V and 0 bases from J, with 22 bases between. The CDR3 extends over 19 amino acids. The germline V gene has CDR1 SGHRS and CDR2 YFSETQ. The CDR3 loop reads CASSSPRGPGKSSGNTIYF. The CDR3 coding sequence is TGCGCCAGCAGCTCTCCCCGTGGACCGGGGAAGAGCTCTGGAAACACCATATATTTT.

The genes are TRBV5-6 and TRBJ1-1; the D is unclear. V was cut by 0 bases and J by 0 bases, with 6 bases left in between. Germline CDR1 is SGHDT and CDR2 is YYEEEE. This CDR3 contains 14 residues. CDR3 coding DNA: TGTGCCAGCAGCTTGGATTGGGTGAACACTGAAGCTTTCTTT. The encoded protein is CASSLDWVNTEAFF.

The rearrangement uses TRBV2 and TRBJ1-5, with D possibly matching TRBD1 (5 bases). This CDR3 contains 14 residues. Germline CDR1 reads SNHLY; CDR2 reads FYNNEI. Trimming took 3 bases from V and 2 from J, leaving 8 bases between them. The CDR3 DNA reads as TGTGCCAGCAGTGACAGGGCAGGCAATCAGCCCCAGCATTTT. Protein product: CASSDRAGNQPQHF.